These 10 T cell receptor beta chains were all obtained from the same sample, sequenced in a study of blood T cell repertoires in COVID-19. Libraries were prepared by immunoSEQ multiplex PCR; TCRdb keeps only in-frame clonotypes and omits some of them. This sample carries under 250,000 clones, about 80% of them seen once, and the ten largest clones take 4% to 5.5%. The sample comprised peripheral blood. Receptors originate from a man in his fifties or sixties with active or convalescent COVID-19.

This chain's CDR3 is CASSLGFRDNRYEQYF. The CDR3 DNA follows: TGTGCCAGCAGCTTGGGCTTCCGGGACAACCGCTACGAGCAGTACTTC. V gene TRBV5-5 combines with J gene TRBJ2-7; a possible D gene is TRBD1 (6 bases). The CDR3 sequence is 16 residues long. V was clipped by 0 bases and J by 3 bases, with 16 bases between them. Germline lookup yields CDR1 SGHKS and CDR2 YYEKEE (reference sequence).

The chain employs TRBV11-1 and TRBJ2-7; weak D call: TRBD1 (6 bases). The ends were cut back, 5 bases at V and 5 bases at J, with 13 bases in the middle. Germline V gene sequence: CDR1 SGHAT, CDR2 FQDESV (reference sequence). CDR3 size: 13 residues. The CDR3 sequence: CASSTDRFDEQYF. The CDR3 DNA is TGTGCCAGCAGCACCGACAGGTTCGACGAGCAGTACTTC.

This clone was detected only once. V usage is TRBV29-1 and J usage is TRBJ1-2; TRBD1 matches 9 bases. CDR3 length: 12 residues. The V gene end was trimmed by 6 bases and the J gene end by 4 bases; junction bases not matched to a gene: 3. Germline CDR1 and CDR2: SQVTM and ANQGSEA. In DNA form, the CDR3 reads TGCAGCGTGACACAGGGGGCCTATGGCTACACCTTC. Protein product: CSVTQGAYGYTF.

V is TRBV6-6 and J is TRBJ2-3, with D tentatively TRBD2 (6 bases). Germline V gene sequence: CDR1 MNHNY, CDR2 SVGAGI (reference sequence). V lost 5 bases and J 0 bases, leaving 18 bases between the germline ends. The CDR3 is 17 amino acids. The CDR3 is CASSRSRAGTSTDTQYF. The DNA of the CDR3 is TGTGCCAGCAGTCGCTCCAGGGCGGGGACTAGCACAGATACGCAGTATTTT.

The V and J genes are TRBV6-1 and TRBJ1-1, with 8 bases lining up with TRBD1. The CDR3 is 16 residues long. Germline V lookup: CDR1 MNHNS, CDR2 SASEGT. Germline trimming cut 0 bases from V and 4 bases from J; bases unmatched to any gene: 7. CDR3 loop: CASSEALGQEGTEAFF. Written as DNA, the CDR3 is TGTGCCAGCAGTGAAGCGTTGGGACAGGAAGGCACTGAAGCTTTCTTT.

This clone has only a few counts. This sequence joins TRBV29-1 and TRBJ1-5, with TRBD1 matching 10 bases. The CDR3 spans 12 residues. The germline gives CDR1 SQVTM, CDR2 ANQGSEA. Trimming removed 4 bases from V and 7 bases from J; junction bases left unmatched: 1. In DNA form, the CDR3 reads TGCAGCGTTGGGACAGGGGGGCAGCCCCAGCATTTT. Translating it yields CSVGTGGQPQHF.

The chain joins TRBV2 to TRBJ2-7, with 7 nucleotides matching TRBD2. With 3 bases clipped from V and 2 bases from J, the junction kept 4 bases outside the gene matches. The CDR3 is 14 residues long. The germline CDR1 and CDR2 sequences are SNHLY and FYNNEI. The CDR3 here is CASSETGLPYEQYF. CDR3 DNA: TGTGCCAGCAGTGAGACGGGACTACCCTACGAGCAGTACTTC.

This chain joins TRBV11-3 and TRBJ1-5; 8 positions agree with TRBD1. This CDR3 region has 15 residues. V trimming: 6 bases; J trimming: 2 bases; junction bases outside the gene matches: 6. The germline V gene has CDR1 SGHNT and CDR2 YENEEA. CDR3 nucleotides: TGTGCCAGCAGGAGAGACAGGGGAGGCAATCAGCCCCAGCATTTT. Its translation is CASRRDRGGNQPQHF.

This chain connects TRBV7-2 to TRBJ1-5, with D possibly TRBD1 on 5 matching bases. CDR1 and CDR2 (germline): SGHTA, FQGNSA. This CDR3 spans 15 amino acids. V shed 3 bases and J shed 5 bases, with 14 bases lying between them. The CDR3 region is CASSFTGPFDQPQHF. The CDR3 nucleotides read TGTGCCAGCAGCTTCACAGGCCCCTTTGATCAGCCCCAGCATTTT.

The chain combines TRBV4-3 with TRBJ1-6, with D perhaps matching TRBD1 (5 bases). V gave up 1 base and J gave up 7 bases, with 17 bases separating them. CDR1 and CDR2 from the germline V gene are LGHNA and YSLEER. This CDR3 is 17 amino acids long. This CDR3 is CASSQVMPGDENSPLHF. In nucleotides, the CDR3 is TGCGCCAGCAGCCAAGTTATGCCGGGGGATGAAAATTCACCCCTCCACTTT.